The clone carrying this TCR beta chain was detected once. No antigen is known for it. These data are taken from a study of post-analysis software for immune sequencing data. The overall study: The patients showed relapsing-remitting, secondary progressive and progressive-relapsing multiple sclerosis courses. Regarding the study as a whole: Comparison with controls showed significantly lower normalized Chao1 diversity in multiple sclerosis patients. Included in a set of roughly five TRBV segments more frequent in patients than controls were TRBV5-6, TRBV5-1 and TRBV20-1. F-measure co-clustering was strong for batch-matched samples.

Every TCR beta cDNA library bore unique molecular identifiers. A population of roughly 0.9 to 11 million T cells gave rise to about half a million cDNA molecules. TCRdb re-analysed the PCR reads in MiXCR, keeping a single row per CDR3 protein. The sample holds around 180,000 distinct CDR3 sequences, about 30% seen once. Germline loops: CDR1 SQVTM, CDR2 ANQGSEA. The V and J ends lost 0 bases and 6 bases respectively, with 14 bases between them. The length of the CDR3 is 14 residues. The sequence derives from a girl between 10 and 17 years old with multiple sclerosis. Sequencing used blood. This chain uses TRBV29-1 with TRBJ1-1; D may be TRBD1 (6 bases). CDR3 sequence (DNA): TGCAGCGTTGAAGATAGGGGGATTGACGCTGAAGCTTTCTTT. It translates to CSVEDRGIDAEAFF.